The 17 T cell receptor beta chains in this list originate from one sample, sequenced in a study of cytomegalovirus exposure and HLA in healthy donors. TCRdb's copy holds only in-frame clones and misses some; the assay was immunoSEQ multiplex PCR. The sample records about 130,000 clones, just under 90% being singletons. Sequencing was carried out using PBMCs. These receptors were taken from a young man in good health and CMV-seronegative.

As DNA, the CDR3 is TGCGCCAGCAGCCATCAGTACAGGTCCTACGAGCAGTACTTC. This gives the protein CASSHQYRSYEQYF. The V call is TRBV4-1, the J call TRBJ2-7; possible D gene TRBD1, 5 bases. V was pared by 3 bases and J by 1 base, with 10 bases between. This CDR3 region has 14 residues. Germline values: CDR1 MGHRA, CDR2 YSYEKL.

Here the CDR3 DNA reads TGTGCCAGCAGTTACAGGGGGCGGAACACTGAAGCTTTCTTT. Translation gives CASSYRGRNTEAFF. The V and J genes are TRBV6-6 and TRBJ1-1; 7 bases agree with TRBD1. Germline CDR1 MNHNY, CDR2 SVGAGI (reference sequence). V trimming: 2 bases; J trimming: 1 base; junction bases outside the gene matches: 1. CDR3 length: 14 amino acids.

The CDR3 DNA reads TGCAGCGTTTTGTTATACGGAGGTTCCTACGAGCAGTACTTC. Translating gives CSVLLYGGSYEQYF. The chain is built from TRBV29-1 and TRBJ2-7; D might be TRBD2 (5 bases). The V end was cut by 5 bases, the J end by 1 base, with 15 bases between. The CDR3 sequence is 14 residues long. The germline V gene encodes CDR1 SQVTM and CDR2 ANQGSEA.

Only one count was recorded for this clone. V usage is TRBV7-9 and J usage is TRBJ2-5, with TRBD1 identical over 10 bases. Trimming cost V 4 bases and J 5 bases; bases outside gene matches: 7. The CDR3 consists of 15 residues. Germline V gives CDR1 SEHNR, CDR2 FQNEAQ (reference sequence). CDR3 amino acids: CASSSSGQGQETQYF. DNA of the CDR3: TGTGCCAGCAGCTCATCGGGACAGGGGCAGGAGACCCAGTACTTC.

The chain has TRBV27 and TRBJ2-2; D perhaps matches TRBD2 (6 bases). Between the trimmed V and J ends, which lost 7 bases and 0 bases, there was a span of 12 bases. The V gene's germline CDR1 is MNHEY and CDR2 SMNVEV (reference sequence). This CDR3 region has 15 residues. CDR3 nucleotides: TGTGCCAGCAAGACAACTAGCCCGAACACCGGGGAGCTGTTTTTT. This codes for CASKTTSPNTGELFF.

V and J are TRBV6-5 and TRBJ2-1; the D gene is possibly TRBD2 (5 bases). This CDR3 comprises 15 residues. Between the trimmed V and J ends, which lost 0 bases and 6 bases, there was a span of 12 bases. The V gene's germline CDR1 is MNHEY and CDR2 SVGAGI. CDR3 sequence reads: CASSYSGVFSNEQFF. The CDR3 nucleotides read TGTGCCAGCAGTTACTCCGGGGTCTTTAGCAATGAGCAGTTCTTC.

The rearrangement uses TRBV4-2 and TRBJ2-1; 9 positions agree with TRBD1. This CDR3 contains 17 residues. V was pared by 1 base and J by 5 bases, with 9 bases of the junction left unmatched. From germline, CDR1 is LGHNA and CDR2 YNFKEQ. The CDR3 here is CASSQVVGQGRHNEQFF. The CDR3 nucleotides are TGTGCCAGCAGCCAAGTGGTGGGACAGGGAAGGCACAATGAGCAGTTCTTC.

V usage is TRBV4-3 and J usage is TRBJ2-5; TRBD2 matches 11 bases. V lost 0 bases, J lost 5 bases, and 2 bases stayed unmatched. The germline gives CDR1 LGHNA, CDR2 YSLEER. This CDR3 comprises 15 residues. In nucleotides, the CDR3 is TGCGCCAGCAGCCAAGATGCTAGCGGGGGGGAGACCCAGTACTTC. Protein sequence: CASSQDASGGETQYF.

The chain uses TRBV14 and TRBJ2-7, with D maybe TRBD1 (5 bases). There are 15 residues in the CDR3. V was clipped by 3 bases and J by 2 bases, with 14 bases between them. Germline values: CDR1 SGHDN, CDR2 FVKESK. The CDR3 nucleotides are TGTGCCAGCAGCCATTGGCAGACAGCCACCTACGAGCAGTACTTC. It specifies CASSHWQTATYEQYF.

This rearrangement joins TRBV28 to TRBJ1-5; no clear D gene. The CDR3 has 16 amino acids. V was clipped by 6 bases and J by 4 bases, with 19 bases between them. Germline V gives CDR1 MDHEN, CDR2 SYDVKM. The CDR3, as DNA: TGTGCCAGCAGCCGCCACGACCCGGCGGCTAATCAGCCCCAGCATTTT. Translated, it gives CASSRHDPAANQPQHF.

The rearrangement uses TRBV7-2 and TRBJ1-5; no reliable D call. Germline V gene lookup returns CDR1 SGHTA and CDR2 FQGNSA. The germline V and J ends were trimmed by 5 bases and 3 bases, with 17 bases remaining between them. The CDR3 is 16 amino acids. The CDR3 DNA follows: TGTGCCAGCAGCCTGTTCCCCCGGGGATCCAATCAGCCCCAGCATTTT. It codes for CASSLFPRGSNQPQHF.

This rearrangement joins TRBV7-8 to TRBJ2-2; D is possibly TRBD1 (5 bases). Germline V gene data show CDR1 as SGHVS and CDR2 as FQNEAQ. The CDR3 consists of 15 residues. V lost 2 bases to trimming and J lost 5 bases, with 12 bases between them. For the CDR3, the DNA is TGTGCCAGCAGCTTAAATGGGGCAGTTACCGGGGAGCTGTTTTTT. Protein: CASSLNGAVTGELFF.

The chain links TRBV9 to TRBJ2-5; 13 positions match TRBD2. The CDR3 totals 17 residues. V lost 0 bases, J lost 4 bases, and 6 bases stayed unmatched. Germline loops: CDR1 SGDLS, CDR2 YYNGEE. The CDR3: CASSVGLAGGPGETQYF. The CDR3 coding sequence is TGTGCCAGCAGCGTAGGACTAGCGGGGGGCCCGGGAGAGACCCAGTACTTC.

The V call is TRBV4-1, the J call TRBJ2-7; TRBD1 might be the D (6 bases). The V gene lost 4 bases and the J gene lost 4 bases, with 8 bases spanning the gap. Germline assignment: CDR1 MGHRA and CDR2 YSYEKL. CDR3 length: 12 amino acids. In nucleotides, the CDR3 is TGCGCCAGCAGCCGGCAGGGGTACGAGCAGTACTTC. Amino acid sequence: CASSRQGYEQYF.

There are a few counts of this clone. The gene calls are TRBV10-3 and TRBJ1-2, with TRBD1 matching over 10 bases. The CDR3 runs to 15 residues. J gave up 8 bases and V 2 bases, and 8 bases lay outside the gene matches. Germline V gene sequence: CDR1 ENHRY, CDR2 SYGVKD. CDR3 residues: CAISERDRGGGGYTF. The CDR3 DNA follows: TGTGCCATCAGTGAGAGGGACAGGGGTGGCGGGGGCTACACCTTC.

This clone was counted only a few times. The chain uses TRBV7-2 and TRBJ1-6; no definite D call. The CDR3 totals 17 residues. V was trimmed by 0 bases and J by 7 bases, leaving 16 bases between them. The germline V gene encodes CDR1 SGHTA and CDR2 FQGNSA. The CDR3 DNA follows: TGTGCCAGCAGCTTAGCGTATAGGCCGAGGGAGAATTCACCCCTCCACTTT. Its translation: CASSLAYRPRENSPLHF.

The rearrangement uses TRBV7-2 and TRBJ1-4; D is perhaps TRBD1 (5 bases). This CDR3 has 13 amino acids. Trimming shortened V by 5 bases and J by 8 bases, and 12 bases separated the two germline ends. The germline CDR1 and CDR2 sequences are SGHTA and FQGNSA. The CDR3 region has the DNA TGTGCCAGCAGCAGGCAGGGTAGGGAAAAACTGTTTTTT. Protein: CASSRQGREKLFF.